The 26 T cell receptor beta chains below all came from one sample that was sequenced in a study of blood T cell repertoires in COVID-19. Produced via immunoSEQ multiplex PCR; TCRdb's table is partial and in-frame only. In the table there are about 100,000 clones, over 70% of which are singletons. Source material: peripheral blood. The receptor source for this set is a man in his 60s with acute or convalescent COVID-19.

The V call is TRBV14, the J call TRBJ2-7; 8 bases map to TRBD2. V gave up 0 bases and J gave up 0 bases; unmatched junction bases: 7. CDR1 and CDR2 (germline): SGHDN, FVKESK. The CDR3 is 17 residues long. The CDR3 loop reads CASSQDASGWNSYEQYF. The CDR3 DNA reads TGTGCCAGCAGCCAAGACGCTAGCGGGTGGAACTCCTACGAGCAGTACTTC.

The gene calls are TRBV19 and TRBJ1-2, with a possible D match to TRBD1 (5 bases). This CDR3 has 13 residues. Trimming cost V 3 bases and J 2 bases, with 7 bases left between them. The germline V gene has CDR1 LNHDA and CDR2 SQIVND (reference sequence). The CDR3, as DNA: TGTGCCAGTAGTATGGGGCGGAACTATGGCTACACCTTC. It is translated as CASSMGRNYGYTF.

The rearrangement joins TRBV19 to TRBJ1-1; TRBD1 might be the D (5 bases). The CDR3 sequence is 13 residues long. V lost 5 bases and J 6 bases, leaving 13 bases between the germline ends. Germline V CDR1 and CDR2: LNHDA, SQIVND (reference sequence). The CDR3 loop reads CASSLQGRAEAFF. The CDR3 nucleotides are TGTGCCAGTAGTTTGCAGGGTCGGGCTGAAGCTTTCTTT.

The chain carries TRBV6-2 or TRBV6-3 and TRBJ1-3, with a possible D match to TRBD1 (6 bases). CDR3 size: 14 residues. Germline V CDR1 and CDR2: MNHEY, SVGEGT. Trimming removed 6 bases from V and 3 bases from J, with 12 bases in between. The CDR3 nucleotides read TGTGCCAGCAGCCCACAGGGAATTGGAAACACCATATATTTT. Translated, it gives CASSPQGIGNTIYF.

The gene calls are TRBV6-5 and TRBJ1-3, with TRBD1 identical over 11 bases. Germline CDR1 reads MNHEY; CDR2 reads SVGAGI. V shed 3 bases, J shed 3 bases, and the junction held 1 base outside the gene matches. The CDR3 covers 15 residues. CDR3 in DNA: TGTGCCAGCAGTTATGGGACAGGGGGTGGAAACACCATATATTTT. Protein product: CASSYGTGGGNTIYF.

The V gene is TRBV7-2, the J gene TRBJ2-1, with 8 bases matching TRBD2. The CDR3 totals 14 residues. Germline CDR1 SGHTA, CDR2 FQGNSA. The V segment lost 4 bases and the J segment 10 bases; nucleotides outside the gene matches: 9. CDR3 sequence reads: CASSSSPGGREQFF. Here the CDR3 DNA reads TGTGCCAGCAGCTCTTCTCCGGGGGGGAGGGAGCAGTTCTTC.

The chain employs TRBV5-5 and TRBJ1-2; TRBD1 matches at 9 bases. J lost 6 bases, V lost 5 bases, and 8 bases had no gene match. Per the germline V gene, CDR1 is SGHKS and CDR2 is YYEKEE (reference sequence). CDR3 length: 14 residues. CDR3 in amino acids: CASSLTGGAHGYTF. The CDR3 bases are TGTGCCAGCAGTTTAACAGGGGGCGCGCATGGCTACACCTTC. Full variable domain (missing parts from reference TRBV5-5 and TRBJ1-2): DAGVTQSPTHLIKTRGQQVTLRCSPISGHKSVSWYQQVLGQGPQFIFQYYEKEERGRGNFPDRFSARQFPNYSSELNVNALLLGDSALYLCASSLTGGAHGYTFGSGTRLTVV.

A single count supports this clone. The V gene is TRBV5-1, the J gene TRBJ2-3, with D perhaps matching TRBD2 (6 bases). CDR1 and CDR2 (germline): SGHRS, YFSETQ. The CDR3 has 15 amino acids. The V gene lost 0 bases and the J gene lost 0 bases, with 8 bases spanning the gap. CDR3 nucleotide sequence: TGCGCCAGCAGCTTGGTGGGGGGTAGCACAGATACGCAGTATTTT. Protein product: CASSLVGGSTDTQYF. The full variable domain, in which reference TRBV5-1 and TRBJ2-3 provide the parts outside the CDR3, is KAGVTQTPRYLIKTRGQQVTLSCSPISGHRSVSWYQQTPGQGLQFLFEYFSETQRNKGNFPGRFSGRQFSNSRSEMNVSTLELGDSALYLCASSLVGGSTDTQYFGPGTRLTVL.

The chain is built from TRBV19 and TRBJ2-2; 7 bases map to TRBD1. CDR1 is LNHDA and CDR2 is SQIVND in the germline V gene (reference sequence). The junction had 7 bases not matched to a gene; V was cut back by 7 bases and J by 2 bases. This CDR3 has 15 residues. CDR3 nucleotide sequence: TGTGCCAGTACCCCAGGGACAGTCAACACCGGGGAGCTGTTTTTT. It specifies CASTPGTVNTGELFF.

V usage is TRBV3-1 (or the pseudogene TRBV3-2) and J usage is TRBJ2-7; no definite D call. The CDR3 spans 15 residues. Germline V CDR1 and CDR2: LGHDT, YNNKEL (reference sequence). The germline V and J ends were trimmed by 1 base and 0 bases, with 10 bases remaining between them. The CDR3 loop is CASSQGEYGSYEQYF. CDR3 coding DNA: TGTGCCAGCAGCCAAGGCGAGTACGGCTCCTACGAGCAGTACTTC.

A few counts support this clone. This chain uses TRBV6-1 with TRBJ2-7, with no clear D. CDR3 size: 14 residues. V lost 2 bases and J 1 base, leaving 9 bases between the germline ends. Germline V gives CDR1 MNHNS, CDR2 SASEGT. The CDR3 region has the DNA TGTGCCAGCAGTGAAACCGTTCAGTCCTACGAGCAGTACTTC. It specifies CASSETVQSYEQYF.

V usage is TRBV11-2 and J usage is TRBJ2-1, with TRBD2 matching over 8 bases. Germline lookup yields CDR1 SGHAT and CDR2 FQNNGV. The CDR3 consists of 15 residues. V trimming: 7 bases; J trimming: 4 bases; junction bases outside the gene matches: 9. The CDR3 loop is CASTSGLGVYNEQFF. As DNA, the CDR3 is TGTGCCAGCACTTCGGGACTAGGTGTTTACAATGAGCAGTTCTTC.

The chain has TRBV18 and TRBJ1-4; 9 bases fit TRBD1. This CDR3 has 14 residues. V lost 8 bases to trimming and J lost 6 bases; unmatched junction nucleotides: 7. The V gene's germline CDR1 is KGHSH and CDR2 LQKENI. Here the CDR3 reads CASTPQGAYEKLFF. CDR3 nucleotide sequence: TGTGCCAGCACCCCACAGGGGGCGTATGAAAAACTGTTTTTT.

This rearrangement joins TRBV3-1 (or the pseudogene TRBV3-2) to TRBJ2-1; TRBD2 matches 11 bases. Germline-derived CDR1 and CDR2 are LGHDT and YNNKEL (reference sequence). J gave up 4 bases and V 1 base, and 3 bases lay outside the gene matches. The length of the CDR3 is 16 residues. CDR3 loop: CASSQASGGFYNEQFF. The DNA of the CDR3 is TGTGCCAGCAGCCAAGCTAGCGGGGGGTTTTACAATGAGCAGTTCTTC.

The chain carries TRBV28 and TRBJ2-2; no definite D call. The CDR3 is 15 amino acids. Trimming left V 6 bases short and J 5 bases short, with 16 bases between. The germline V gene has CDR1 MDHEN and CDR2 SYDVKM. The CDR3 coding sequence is TGTGCCAGCAGGTCACGGTCAAAATGGACCGGGGAGCTGTTTTTT. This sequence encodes CASRSRSKWTGELFF. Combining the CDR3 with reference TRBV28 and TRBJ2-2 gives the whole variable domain DVKVTQSSRYLVKRTGEKVFLECVQDMDHENMFWYRQDPGLGLRLIYFSYDVKMKEKGDIPEGYSVSREKKERFSLILESASTNQTSMYLCASRSRSKWTGELFFGEGSRLTVL.

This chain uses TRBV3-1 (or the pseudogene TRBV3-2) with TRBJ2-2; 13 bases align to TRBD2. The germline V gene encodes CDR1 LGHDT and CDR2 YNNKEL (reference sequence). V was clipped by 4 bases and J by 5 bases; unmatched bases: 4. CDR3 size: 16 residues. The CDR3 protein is CASSPGLAGWTGELFF. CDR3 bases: TGTGCCAGCAGCCCGGGACTAGCGGGGTGGACCGGGGAGCTGTTTTTT.

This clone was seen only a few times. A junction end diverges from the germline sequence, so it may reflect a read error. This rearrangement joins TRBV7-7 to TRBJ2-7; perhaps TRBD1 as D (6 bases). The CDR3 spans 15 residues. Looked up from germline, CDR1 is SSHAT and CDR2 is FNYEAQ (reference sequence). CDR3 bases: TGTGCTAGCAGCTTAGGAGGCACAGGGTTCGACGAGCAGTACTTC. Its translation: CASSLGGTGFDEQYF.

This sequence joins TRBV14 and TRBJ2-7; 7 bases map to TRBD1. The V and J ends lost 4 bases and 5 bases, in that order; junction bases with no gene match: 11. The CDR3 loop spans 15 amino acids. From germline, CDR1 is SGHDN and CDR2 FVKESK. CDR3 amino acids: CASSPIGTELHEQYF. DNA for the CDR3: TGTGCCAGCAGCCCTATCGGGACAGAGCTTCACGAGCAGTACTTC.

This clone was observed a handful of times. CDR3 residues: CASSINRGASNQPQHF. CDR3 coding DNA: TGTGCCAGTAGTATAAACCGGGGGGCAAGCAATCAGCCCCAGCATTTT. This chain joins TRBV19 and TRBJ1-5; D is perhaps TRBD1 (6 bases). CDR1 LNHDA and CDR2 SQIVND come from the germline V gene (reference sequence). V was shortened by 2 bases and J by 1 base, with 12 bases between the two germline ends. The CDR3 totals 16 residues.

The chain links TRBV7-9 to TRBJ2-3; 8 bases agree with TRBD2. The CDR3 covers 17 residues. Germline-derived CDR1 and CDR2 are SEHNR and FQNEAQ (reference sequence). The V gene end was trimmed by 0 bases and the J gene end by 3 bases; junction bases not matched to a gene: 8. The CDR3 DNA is TGTGCCAGCAGCTTAGCGCACGGTAGCGGGGTTACAGATACGCAGTATTTT. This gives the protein CASSLAHGSGVTDTQYF.

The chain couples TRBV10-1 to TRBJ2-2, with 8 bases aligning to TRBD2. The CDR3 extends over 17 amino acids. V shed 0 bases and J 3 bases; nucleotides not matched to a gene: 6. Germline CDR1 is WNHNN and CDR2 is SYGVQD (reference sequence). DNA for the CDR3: TGCGCCAGCAGTGAGTCGAATGGACTAGCTTACACCGGGGAGCTGTTTTTT. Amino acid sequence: CASSESNGLAYTGELFF.

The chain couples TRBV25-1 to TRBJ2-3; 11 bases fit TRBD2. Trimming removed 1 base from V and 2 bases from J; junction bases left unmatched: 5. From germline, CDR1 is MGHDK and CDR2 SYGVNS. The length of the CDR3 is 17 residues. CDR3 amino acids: CASSEWTSGLSTDTQYF. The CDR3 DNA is TGTGCCAGCAGTGAATGGACTAGCGGGTTATCCACAGATACGCAGTATTTT.

CDR3 amino acids: CASSQEWTSGFFGEQFF. The CDR3, as DNA: TGCGCCAGCAGCCAAGAATGGACTAGCGGATTCTTTGGTGAGCAGTTCTTC. V is TRBV4-3 and J is TRBJ2-1; 10 positions agree with TRBD2. The CDR3 length is 17 residues. After removal of 0 bases from V and 9 bases from J, the junction contained 11 bases not matched to a gene. CDR1 is LGHNA and CDR2 is YSLEER in the germline V gene.

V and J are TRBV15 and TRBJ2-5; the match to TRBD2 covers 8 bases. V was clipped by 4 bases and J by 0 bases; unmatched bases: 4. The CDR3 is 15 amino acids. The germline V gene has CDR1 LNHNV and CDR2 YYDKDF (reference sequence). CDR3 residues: CATSIDGRDQETQYF. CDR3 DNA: TGTGCCACCAGCATCGACGGGAGGGACCAAGAGACCCAGTACTTC. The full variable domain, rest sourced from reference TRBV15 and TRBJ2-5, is DAMVIQNPRYQVTQFGKPVTLSCSQTLNHNVMYWYQQKSSQAPKLLFHYYDKDFNNEADTPDNFQSRRPNTSFCFLDIRSPGLGDTAMYLCATSIDGRDQETQYFGPGTRLLVL.

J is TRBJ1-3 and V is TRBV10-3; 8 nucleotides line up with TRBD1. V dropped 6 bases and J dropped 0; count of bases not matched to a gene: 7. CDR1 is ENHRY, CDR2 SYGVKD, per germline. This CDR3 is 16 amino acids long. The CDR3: CAISATGTGSGNTIYF. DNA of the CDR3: TGTGCCATCAGCGCAACCGGGACAGGCTCTGGAAACACCATATATTTT.

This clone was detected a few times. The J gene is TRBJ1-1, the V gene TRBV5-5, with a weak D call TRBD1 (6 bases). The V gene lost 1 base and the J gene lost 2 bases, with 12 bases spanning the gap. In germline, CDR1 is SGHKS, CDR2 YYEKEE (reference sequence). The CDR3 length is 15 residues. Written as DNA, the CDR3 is TGTGCCAGCAGCTTGTTCCAGGGGCGAAACACTGAAGCTTTCTTT. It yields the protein CASSLFQGRNTEAFF.